This T cell receptor beta chain is from a study of blood T cell repertoires in COVID-19. V gave up 3 bases and J gave up 8 bases; unmatched junction bases: 16. The CDR3 has 19 amino acids. Germline loops: CDR1 LNHDA, CDR2 SQIVND (reference sequence). The data were produced by immunoSEQ multiplex PCR, yet TCRdb's version contains in-frame clones alone and is incomplete. The repertoire includes about 380,000 clones, roughly nine tenths of them detected once, and 3% sits in the top ten. Input material: PBMCs or T cells enriched from blood (not recorded which). This chain uses TRBV19 with TRBJ2-1; 13 nucleotides align to TRBD2. This sequence was found in a woman in her thirties who had recovered from COVID-19. The CDR3 DNA is TGTGCCAGTAGTATCACGGCTGGACTAGCGGGAGCGAGGAGAGATGAGCAGTTCTTC. This encodes CASSITAGLAGARRDEQFF. Supplemented by reference TRBV19 and TRBJ2-1, the full variable domain reads DGGITQSPKYLFRKEGQNVTLSCEQNLNHDAMYWYRQDPGQGLRLIYYSQIVNDFQKGDIAEGYSVSREKKESFPLTVTSAQKNPTAFYLCASSITAGLAGARRDEQFFGPGTRLTVL.